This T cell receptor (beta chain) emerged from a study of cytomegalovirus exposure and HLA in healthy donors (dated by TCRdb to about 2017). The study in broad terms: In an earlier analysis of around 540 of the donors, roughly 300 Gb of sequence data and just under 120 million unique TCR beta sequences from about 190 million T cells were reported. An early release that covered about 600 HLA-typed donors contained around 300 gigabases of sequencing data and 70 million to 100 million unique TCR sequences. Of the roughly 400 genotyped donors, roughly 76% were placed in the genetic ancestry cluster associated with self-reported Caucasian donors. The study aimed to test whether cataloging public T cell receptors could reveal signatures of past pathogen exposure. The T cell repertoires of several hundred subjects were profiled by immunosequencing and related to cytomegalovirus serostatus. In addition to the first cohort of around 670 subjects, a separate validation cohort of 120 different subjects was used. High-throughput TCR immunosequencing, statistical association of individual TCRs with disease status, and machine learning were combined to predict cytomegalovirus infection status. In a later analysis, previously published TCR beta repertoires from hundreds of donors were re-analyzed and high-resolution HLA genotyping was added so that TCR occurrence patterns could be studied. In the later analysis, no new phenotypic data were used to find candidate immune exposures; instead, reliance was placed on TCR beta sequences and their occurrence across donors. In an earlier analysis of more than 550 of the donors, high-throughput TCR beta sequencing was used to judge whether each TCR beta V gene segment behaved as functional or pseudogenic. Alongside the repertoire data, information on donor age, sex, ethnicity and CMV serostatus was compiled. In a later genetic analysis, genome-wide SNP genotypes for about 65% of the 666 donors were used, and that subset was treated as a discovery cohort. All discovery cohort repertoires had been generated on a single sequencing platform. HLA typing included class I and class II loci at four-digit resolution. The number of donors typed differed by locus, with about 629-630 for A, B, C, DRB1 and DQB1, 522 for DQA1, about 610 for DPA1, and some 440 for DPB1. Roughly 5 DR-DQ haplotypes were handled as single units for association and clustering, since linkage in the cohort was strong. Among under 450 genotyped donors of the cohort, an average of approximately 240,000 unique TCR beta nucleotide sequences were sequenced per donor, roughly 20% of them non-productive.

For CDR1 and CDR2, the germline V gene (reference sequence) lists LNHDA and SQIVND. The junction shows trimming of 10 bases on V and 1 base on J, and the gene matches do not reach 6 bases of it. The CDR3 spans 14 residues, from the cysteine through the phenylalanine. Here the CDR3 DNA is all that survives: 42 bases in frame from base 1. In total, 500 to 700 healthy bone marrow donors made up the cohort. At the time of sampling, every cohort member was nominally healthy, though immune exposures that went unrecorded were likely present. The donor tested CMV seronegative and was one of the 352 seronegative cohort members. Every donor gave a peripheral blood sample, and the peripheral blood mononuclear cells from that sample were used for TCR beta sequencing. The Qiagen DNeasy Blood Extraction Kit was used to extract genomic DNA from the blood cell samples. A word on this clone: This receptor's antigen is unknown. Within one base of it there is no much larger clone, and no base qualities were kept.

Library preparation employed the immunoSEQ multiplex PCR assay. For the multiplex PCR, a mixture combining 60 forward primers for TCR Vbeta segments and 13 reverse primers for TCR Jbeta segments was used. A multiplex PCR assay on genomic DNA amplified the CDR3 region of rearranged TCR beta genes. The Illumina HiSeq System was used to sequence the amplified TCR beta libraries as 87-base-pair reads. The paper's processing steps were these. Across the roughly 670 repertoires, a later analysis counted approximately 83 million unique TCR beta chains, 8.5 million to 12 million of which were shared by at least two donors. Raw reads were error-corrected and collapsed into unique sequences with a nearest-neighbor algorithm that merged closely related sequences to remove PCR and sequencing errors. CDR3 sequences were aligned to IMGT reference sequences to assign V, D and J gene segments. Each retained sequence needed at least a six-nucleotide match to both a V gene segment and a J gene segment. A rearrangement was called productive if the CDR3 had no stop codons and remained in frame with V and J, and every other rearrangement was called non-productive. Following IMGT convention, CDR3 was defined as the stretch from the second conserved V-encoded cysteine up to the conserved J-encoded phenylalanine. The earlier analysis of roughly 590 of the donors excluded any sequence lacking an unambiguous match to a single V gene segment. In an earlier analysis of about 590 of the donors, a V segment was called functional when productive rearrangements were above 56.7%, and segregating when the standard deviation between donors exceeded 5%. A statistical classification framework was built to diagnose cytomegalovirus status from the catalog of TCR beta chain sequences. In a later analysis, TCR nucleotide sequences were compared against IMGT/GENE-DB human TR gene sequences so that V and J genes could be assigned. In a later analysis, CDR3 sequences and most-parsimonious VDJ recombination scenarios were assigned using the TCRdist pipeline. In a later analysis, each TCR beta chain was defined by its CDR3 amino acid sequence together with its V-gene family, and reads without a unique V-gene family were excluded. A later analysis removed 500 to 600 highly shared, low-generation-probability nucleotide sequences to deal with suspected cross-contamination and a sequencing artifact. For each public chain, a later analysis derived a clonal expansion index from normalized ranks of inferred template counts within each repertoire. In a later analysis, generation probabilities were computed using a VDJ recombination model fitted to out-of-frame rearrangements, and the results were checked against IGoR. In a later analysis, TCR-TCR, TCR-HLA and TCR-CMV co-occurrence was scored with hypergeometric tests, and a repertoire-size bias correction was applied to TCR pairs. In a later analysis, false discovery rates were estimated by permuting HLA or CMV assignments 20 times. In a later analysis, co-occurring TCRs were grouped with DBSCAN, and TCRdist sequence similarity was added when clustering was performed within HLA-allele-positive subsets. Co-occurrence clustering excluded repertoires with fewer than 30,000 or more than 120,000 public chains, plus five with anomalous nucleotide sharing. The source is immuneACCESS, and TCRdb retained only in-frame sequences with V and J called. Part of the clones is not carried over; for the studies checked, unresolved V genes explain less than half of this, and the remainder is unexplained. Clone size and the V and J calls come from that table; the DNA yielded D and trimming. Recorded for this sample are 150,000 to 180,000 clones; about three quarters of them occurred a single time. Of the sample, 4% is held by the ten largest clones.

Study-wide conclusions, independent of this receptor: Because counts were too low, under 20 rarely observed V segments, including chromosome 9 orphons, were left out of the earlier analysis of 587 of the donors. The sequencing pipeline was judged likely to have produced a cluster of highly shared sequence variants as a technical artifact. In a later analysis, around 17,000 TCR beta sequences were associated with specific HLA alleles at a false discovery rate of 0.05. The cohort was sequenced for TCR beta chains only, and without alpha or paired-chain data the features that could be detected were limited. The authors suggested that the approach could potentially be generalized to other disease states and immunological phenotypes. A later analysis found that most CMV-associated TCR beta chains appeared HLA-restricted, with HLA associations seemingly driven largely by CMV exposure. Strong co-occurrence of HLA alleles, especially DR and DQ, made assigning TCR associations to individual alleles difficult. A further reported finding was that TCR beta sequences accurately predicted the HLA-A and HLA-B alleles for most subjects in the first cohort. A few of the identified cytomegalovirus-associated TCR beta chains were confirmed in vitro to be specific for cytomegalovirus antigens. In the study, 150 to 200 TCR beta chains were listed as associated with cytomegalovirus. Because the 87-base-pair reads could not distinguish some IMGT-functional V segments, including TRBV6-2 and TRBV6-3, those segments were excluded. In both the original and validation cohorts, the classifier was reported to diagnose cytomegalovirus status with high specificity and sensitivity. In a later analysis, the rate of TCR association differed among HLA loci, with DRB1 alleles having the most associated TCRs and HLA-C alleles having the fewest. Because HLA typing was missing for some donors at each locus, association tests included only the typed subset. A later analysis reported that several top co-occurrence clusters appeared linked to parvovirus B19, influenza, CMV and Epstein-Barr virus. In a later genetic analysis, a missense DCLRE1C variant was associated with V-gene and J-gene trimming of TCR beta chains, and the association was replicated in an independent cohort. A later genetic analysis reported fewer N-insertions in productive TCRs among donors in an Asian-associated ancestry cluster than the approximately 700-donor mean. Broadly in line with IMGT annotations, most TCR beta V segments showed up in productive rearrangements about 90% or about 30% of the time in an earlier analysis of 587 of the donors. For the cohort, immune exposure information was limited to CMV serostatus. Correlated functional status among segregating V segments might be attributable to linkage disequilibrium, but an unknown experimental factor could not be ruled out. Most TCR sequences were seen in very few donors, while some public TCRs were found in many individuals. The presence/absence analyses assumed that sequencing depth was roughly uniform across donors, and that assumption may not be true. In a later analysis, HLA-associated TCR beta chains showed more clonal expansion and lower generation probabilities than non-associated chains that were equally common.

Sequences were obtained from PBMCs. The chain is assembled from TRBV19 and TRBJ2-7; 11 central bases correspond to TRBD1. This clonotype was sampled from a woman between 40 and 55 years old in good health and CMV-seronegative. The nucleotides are TGTGCCACCCGGACAGGGGGCGCATCCTACGAGCAGTACTTC. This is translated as CATRTGGASYEQYF.